Listed below are T cell receptor beta chains from one sample, sequenced in a study of blood T cell repertoires in COVID-19. Measured with immunoSEQ multiplex PCR; TCRdb has only the in-frame clones, and not every one. Among approximately 270,000 clones listed, around 93% were seen once. Sequenced: PBMCs or T cells enriched from blood (not recorded which). The receptors were gathered from a man aged 40-50 years who had been exposed to COVID-19. CDR3s include the opening cysteine and the closing phenylalanine or tryptophan. A D gene is named only where the DNA matches it firmly. Expanded clones get a size class; other rows say once, few or many, or leave the size out.

clone size	V gene	J gene	D gene	CDR3 DNA	CDR3 protein
NA	TRBV27	TRBJ1-5	NA	TGTGCCAGCAGGCTAAAAAAAAGCAATCAGCCCCAGCATTTT	CASRLKKSNQPQHF
NA	TRBV15	TRBJ2-5	TRBD2	TGTGCCACCAGCAGTGCTAGCGGGAAGGTGGAGACCCAGTACTTC	CATSSASGKVETQYF
NA	TRBV28	TRBJ1-1	NA	TGTGCCAGCAGTTTTCCAACAAGAAACACTGAAGCTTTCTTT	CASSFPTRNTEAFF
NA	TRBV27	TRBJ1-1	NA	TGTGCCAGCAGTTCGGCAGGGTCGGAAGCCACTGAAGCTTTCTTT	CASSSAGSEATEAFF
NA	TRBV5-6	TRBJ2-7	TRBD1	TGTGCCAGCAGCTATGGACAGGGGGCTTACGAGCAGTACTTC	CASSYGQGAYEQYF
NA	TRBV24-1	TRBJ2-7	TRBD1	TGTGCCACCAGTTATGGACAGGGGTACTACGAGCAGTACTTC	CATSYGQGYYEQYF
once	TRBV27	TRBJ1-2	NA	TGTGCCAGCACCCAGAAGGGGGATTATGGCTACACCTTC	CASTQKGDYGYTF
once	TRBV10-2	TRBJ1-3	TRBD1	TGCGCCAGCTGGGACAGGGGAACTTCTATCTCTGGAAACACCATATATTTT	CASWDRGTSISGNTIYF
NA	TRBV19	TRBJ2-3	TRBD2	TGTGCCAGTAGTACCCTGGGGACTAGCGACGCAGATACGCAGTATTTT	CASSTLGTSDADTQYF
once	TRBV4-1	TRBJ1-2	TRBD1	TGCGCCAGCAGCCAAGCTGTCCGGGGACAGGGGATGTATGGCTACACCTTC	CASSQAVRGQGMYGYTF
NA	TRBV5-1	TRBJ2-3	TRBD1	TGCGCCAGCAGCTTGGCGGACAGGGTCGCAGATACGCAGTATTTT	CASSLADRVADTQYF
NA	TRBV13	TRBJ2-7	TRBD2	TGTGCCAGCAGCTTAGGGGTAGCGGGAGCCTACGAGCAGTACTTC	CASSLGVAGAYEQYF
NA	TRBV7-8	TRBJ1-2	TRBD1	TGTGCCAGCAGCTTTTATTATTCGCCGGGACAGGGTCACTATGGCTACACCTTC	CASSFYYSPGQGHYGYTF
NA	TRBV18	TRBJ1-2	NA	TGTGCCAGCACCCGCCCACAGGGCTATGGCTACACCTTC	CASTRPQGYGYTF
NA	TRBV11-2	TRBJ1-5	NA	TGTGCCAGCAGCTTGGCTAGCAATCAGCCCCAGCATTTT	CASSLASNQPQHF
once	TRBV28	TRBJ1-1	NA	TGTGCCAGCAGTTTATTGTCAGGGGCGCCTGAAGCTTTCTTT	CASSLLSGAPEAFF
NA	TRBV6-1	TRBJ2-1	NA	TGTGCCAGCAGTGAGGAGACTAGAGGAGTTTATGAGCAGTTCTTC	CASSEETRGVYEQFF
few	TRBV12-3/TRBV12-4	TRBJ2-1	NA	TGTGCCAGCAGCCCCGTCAATGAGCAGTTCTTC	CASSPVNEQFF
once	TRBV4-1	TRBJ2-1	NA	TGCGCCAGCAGCCAAGCAGGGTCCTCCTACAATGAGCAGTTCTTC	CASSQAGSSYNEQFF
NA	TRBV7-9	TRBJ1-1	NA	TGTGCCAGCAGCCCGCCCCCCAGGGACACTGAAGCTTTCTTT	CASSPPPRDTEAFF
few	TRBV5-1	TRBJ1-4	TRBD1	TGCGCCAGCAGCGCCCAACAGGGGGTTGCTGAAAAACTGTTTTTT	CASSAQQGVAEKLFF
once	TRBV28	TRBJ1-2	NA	TGTGCCACTAAGGACAGCTCCTATGGCTACACCTTC	CATKDSSYGYTF
NA	TRBV3-1/TRBV3-2	TRBJ1-6	NA	TGTGCCAGCAGCCAACGGGGGGTTAGTAATTCACCCCTCCACTTT	CASSQRGVSNSPLHF
NA	TRBV6-6	TRBJ1-4	NA	TGTGCCAGCAGACTCGACAGGAATAATGAAAAACTGTTTTTT	CASRLDRNNEKLFF
NA	TRBV19	TRBJ1-1	NA	TGTGCCAGTAAGGCGGAGTACCCGAACACTGAAGCTTTCTTT	CASKAEYPNTEAFF
NA	TRBV30	TRBJ1-6	NA	TGTGCCTGGCGCCTGGAGGTCTTATCACCCCTCCACTTT	CAWRLEVLSPLHF
NA	TRBV11-2	TRBJ1-2	NA	TGTGCCAGCAGCCGGACACTGGTAGGCTACACCTTC	CASSRTLVGYTF
NA	TRBV11-3	TRBJ2-5	NA	TGTGCCAGCAGCTTAGGGGTCGGGGTCCTGACGATTGGGGAGACCCAGTACTTC	CASSLGVGVLTIGETQYF
NA	TRBV3-1/TRBV3-2	TRBJ1-2	NA	TGTGCCAGCAGCCAACTCCCTCTATATGGCTACACCTTC	CASSQLPLYGYTF
once	TRBV5-1	TRBJ2-3	TRBD2	TGCGCCAGCAGCTTGGAGTCTAGCGGGAGAGGTCAAGATACGCAGTATTTT	CASSLESSGRGQDTQYF
few	TRBV12-3/TRBV12-4	TRBJ1-1	NA	TGTGCCACGCACGGGGTGAACACTGAAGCTTTCTTT	CATHGVNTEAFF
NA	TRBV28	TRBJ1-1	TRBD1	TGTGCCAGCAGTTTTTCCGGGACAGGCAACACTGAAGCTTTCTTT	CASSFSGTGNTEAFF
NA	TRBV10-3	TRBJ1-6	TRBD1	TGTGCCATCAGTGTACGGGACAGGGGTAATTCACCCCTCCACTTT	CAISVRDRGNSPLHF
NA	TRBV19	TRBJ2-7	TRBD1	TGTGCCAGTAGTATCTCCACGACAGGGGTCGGCACCTACGAGCAGTACTTC	CASSISTTGVGTYEQYF
once	TRBV5-4	TRBJ2-1	NA	TGTGCCAGCAGCTTGGAGCTAGCGTCGCAGTTCTTC	CASSLELASQFF
NA	TRBV7-9	TRBJ2-7	TRBD1	TGTGCCAGCAGCTTAGACTCCGGGACAGGGGTCTACGAGCAGTACTTC	CASSLDSGTGVYEQYF
NA	TRBV18	TRBJ2-4	TRBD1	TGTGCCAGCTCACCACCCGGGACAGGGCATCGGGAGTACTTC	CASSPPGTGHREYF
NA	TRBV27	TRBJ2-1	NA	TGTGCCAGCAGTTTTGGGGCCAATGAGCAGTTCTTC	CASSFGANEQFF
NA	TRBV4-1	TRBJ2-3	TRBD2	TGCGCCAGCAGCCACAAGACTAGCGGCACAGATACGCAGTATTTT	CASSHKTSGTDTQYF
NA	TRBV10-3	TRBJ2-2	NA	TGTGCCATCAGACCGACAAGCCTCACCGGGGAGCTGTTTTTT	CAIRPTSLTGELFF
NA	TRBV9	TRBJ2-1	NA	TGTGCCAGCAGCCAGGACAGAAACCTCTACAATGAGCAGTTCTTC	CASSQDRNLYNEQFF
NA	TRBV30	TRBJ2-7	TRBD2	TGTGCCTGGAGCCCTAAGGCTAGCGGGATTTACGAGCAGTACTTC	CAWSPKASGIYEQYF
NA	TRBV5-1	TRBJ2-1	NA	TGCGCCAGCAGCTTGGGTAGTCCCCGAGGCGATGAGCAGTTCTTC	CASSLGSPRGDEQFF
NA	TRBV2	TRBJ2-1	TRBD1	TGTGCCAGCAGAAATGACAGGGGGACAAACAATGAGCAGTTCTTC	CASRNDRGTNNEQFF
NA	TRBV4-2	TRBJ2-2	TRBD2	TGTGCCAGCAGCCAAGCTCATAGGCTAGCGGACTACTACACCGGGGAGCTGTTTTTT	CASSQAHRLADYYTGELFF
NA	TRBV9	TRBJ1-1	NA	TGTGCCAGCAGCGTATTGGGACAAGGGGAAGCTTTCTTT	CASSVLGQGEAFF